The 3 T cell receptor beta chains below were found in one sample sequenced in a study of glioma-infiltrating T cells after dendritic cell vaccination. Assay: immunoSEQ multiplex PCR; the TCRdb copy retains only in-frame clones and omits some. The sample lists tens of thousands of clones, 80% to 90% seen once, with around 2.3% in the top ten. Indicated time point: after dendritic cell vaccination, including at tumor progression/relapse. The sample consisted of blood, taken after dendritic cell vaccination. The origin of the receptors is a human donor with glioblastoma.

This clone has a single count. The rearrangement joins TRBV11-1 to TRBJ2-7; 10 nucleotides align to TRBD1. The CDR3 covers 14 residues. The V segment lost 5 bases and the J segment 4 bases; nucleotides outside the gene matches: 5. Per germline, CDR1 SGHAT and CDR2 FQDESV (reference sequence). DNA for the CDR3: TGTGCCAGCAGCCTTGACAGGGGGCATTACGAGCAGTACTTC. Protein: CASSLDRGHYEQYF.

This sequence joins TRBV9 and TRBJ1-5; a possible D gene is TRBD1 (6 bases). The CDR3 is 15 residues long. Germline values: CDR1 SGDLS, CDR2 YYNGEE. V was trimmed by 0 bases and J by 0 bases, leaving 7 bases between them. The CDR3 loop reads CASSVAGDSNQPQHF. The CDR3 nucleotides read TGTGCCAGCAGCGTAGCAGGGGATAGCAATCAGCCCCAGCATTTT.

This chain links TRBV2 with TRBJ2-3, with TRBD2 matching over 10 bases. Trimming cost V 6 bases and J 4 bases; bases outside gene matches: 13. In germline, CDR1 is SNHLY, CDR2 FYNNEI. CDR3 length equals 17 residues. This chain's CDR3 is CASSASAGTSVSDTQYF. In DNA form, the CDR3 reads TGTGCCAGCAGCGCAAGCGCCGGGACTAGCGTCTCAGATACGCAGTATTTT.